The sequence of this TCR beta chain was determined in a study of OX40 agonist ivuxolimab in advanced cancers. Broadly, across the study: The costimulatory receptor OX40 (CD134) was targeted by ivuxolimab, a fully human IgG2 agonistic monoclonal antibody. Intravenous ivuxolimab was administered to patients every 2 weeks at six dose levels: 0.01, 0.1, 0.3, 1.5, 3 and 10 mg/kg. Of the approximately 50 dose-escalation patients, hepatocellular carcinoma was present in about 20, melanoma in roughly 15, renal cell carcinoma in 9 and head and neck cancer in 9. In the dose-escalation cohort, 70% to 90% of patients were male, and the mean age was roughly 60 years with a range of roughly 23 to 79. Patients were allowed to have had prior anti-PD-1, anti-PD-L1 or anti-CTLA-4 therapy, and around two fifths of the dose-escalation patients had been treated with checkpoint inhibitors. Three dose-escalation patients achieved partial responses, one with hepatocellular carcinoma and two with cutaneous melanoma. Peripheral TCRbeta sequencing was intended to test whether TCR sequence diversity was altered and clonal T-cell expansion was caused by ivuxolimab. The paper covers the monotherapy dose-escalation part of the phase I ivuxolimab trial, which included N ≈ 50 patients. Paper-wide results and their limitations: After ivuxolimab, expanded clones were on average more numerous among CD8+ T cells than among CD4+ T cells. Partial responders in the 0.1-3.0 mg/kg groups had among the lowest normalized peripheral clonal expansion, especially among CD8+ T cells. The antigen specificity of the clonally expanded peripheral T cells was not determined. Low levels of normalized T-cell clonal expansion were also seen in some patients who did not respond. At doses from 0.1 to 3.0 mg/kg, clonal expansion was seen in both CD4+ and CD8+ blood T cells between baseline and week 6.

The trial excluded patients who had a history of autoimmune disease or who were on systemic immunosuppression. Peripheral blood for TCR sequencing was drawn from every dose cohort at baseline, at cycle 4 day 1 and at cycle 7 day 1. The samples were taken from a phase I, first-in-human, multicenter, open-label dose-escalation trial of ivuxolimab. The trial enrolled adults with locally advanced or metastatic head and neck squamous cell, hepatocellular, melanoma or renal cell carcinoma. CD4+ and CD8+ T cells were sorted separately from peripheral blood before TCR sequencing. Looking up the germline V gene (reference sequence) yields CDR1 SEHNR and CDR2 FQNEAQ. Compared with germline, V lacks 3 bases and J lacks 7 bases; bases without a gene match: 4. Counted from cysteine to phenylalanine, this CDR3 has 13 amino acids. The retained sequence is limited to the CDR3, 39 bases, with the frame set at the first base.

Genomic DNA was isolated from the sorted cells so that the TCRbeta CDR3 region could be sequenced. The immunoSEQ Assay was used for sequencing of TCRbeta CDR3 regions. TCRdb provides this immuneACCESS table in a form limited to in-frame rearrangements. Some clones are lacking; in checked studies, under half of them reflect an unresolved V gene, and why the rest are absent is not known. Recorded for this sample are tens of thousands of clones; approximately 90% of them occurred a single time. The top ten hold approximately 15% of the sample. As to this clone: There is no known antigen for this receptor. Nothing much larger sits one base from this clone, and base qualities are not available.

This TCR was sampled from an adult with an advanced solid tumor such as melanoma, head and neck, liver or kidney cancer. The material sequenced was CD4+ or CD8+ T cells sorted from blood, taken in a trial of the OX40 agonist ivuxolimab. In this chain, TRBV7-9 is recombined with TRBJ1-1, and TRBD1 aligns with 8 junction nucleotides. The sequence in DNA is TGTGCCAGCAGCTTTGGACAGGGCCGTGAAGCTTTCTTT. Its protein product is CASSFGQGREAFF.